This passage covers 27 T cell receptor beta chains from one sample sequenced in a study of T cells in Graves' hyperthyroidism and ophthalmopathy. It was RNA transcripts that yielded the amplified TCR beta CDR3 regions. A first-round RT-PCR of the TCR CDR3 used the HTBI primer set. TCRdb re-derived calls from the multiplex PCR reads in MiXCR, one entry per CDR3 protein. The data contain around 300,000 distinct CDR3 sequences, approximately 13% of them seen just once; the ten biggest clones take up approximately 7.9%. The specimen was blood. These receptors all come from a woman aged 40 to 50 with Graves' hyperthyroidism.

This clonotype was detected ten times or more. The rearrangement joins TRBV5-1 to TRBJ1-1; D ambiguous. In germline, CDR1 is SGHRS, CDR2 YFSETQ. V lost 2 bases to trimming and J lost 1 base, with 9 bases between them. This CDR3 has 14 residues. CDR3 sequence: CASSLGLTNTEAFF. The CDR3 bases are TGCGCCAGCAGCTTAGGCCTTACGAACACTGAAGCTTTCTTT.

In this sample, this clonotype turned up many times. The V and J genes are TRBV12-3 or TRBV12-4 and TRBJ2-3; the match to TRBD2 covers 8 bases. V was clipped by 8 bases and J by 2 bases; unmatched bases: 12. The CDR3 runs to 16 residues. The CDR3, as DNA: TGTGCCAGCCTCTCTGGCGTAGCGGGGACCACAGATACGCAGTATTTT. It translates to CASLSGVAGTTDTQYF.

This clonotype was seen many times. CDR3 sequence reads: CASSFLTSGYTGELFF. The CDR3 bases are TGCGCCAGCAGTTTTCTTACTAGCGGTTACACCGGGGAGCTGTTTTTT. The chain is built from TRBV5-1 and TRBJ2-2; TRBD2 matches at 8 bases. Trimming removed 5 bases from V and 3 bases from J; junction bases left unmatched: 9. The germline CDR1 and CDR2 sequences are SGHRS and YFSETQ. This CDR3 is 16 amino acids long.

In this sample, this clonotype turned up a few times. This rearrangement joins TRBV7-9 to TRBJ1-4; possibly TRBD1 for D (5 bases). Trimming cost V 3 bases and J 8 bases, with 13 bases left between them. Germline loops: CDR1 SEHNR, CDR2 FQNEAQ (reference sequence). The length of the CDR3 is 14 residues. The CDR3 DNA follows: TGTGCCAGCAGCTTCCGGGGCGCTGGGGAAAAACTGTTTTTT. It codes for CASSFRGAGEKLFF.

This clonotype appeared many times. The chain has TRBV6-1 and TRBJ2-1; D call uncertain. V was clipped by 3 bases and J by 0 bases, with 6 bases between them. The CDR3 totals 14 residues. The germline V gene encodes CDR1 MNHNS and CDR2 SASEGT. The CDR3 region is CASSEGFSYNEQFF. The CDR3 bases are TGTGCCAGCAGTGAGGGCTTCTCCTACAATGAGCAGTTCTTC.

This clonotype appeared many times. The chain carries TRBV29-1 and TRBJ2-7; D is unclear. CDR1 is SQVTM and CDR2 is ANQGSEA in the germline V gene. Trimming stripped 4 bases from V and 6 bases from J, with 16 bases between. The CDR3 totals 13 residues. The CDR3 loop is CSVVWNDWTEQYF. The CDR3 bases are TGCAGCGTTGTATGGAACGACTGGACCGAGCAGTACTTC.

This clonotype was observed at least ten times. The rearrangement uses TRBV3-1 and TRBJ1-4; 7 nucleotides line up with TRBD1. This CDR3 has 14 residues. The V gene end was trimmed by 4 bases and the J gene end by 3 bases; junction bases not matched to a gene: 2. CDR1 is LGHDT, CDR2 YNNKEL, per germline (reference sequence). This chain's CDR3 is CASSRGTANEKLFF. The CDR3 DNA is TGTGCCAGCAGCCGCGGGACAGCTAATGAAAAACTGTTTTTT.

This clonotype was seen many times. This rearrangement joins TRBV6-1 to TRBJ2-3, with 7 bases that match TRBD1. Trimming removed 6 bases from V and 2 bases from J; junction bases left unmatched: 8. The CDR3 is 15 amino acids. CDR1 is MNHNS and CDR2 is SASEGT in the germline V gene. The CDR3 DNA is TGTGCCAGCAGAAAAATCGACAGGGCCACAGATACGCAGTATTTT. This encodes CASRKIDRATDTQYF.

The sample holds a few counts of this clonotype. The rearrangement links TRBV12-3 or TRBV12-4 to TRBJ2-7; 8 nucleotides match TRBD1. The CDR3 runs to 12 residues. V trimming: 10 bases; J trimming: 3 bases; junction bases outside the gene matches: 5. CDR3 residues: CANRTGIYEQYF. The CDR3 coding sequence is TGTGCCAACAGGACAGGGATCTACGAGCAGTACTTC.

Many counts were recorded for this clonotype. The rearrangement uses TRBV20-1 and TRBJ2-5; TRBD1 might be the D (5 bases). Germline CDR1 is DFQATT and CDR2 is SNEGSKA (reference sequence). CDR3 size: 14 residues. V was clipped by 3 bases and J by 5 bases, with 16 bases between them. Here the CDR3 DNA reads TGCAGTGCTAGTTCCTATGGGGCGAGGGAGACCCAGTACTTC. As protein: CSASSYGARETQYF.

There are a few counts of this clonotype. The genes are TRBV24-1 and TRBJ2-3; 9 bases line up with TRBD2. Per the germline V gene, CDR1 is KGHDR and CDR2 is SFDVKD. This CDR3 contains 16 residues. V was pared by 5 bases and J by 8 bases, with 13 bases of the junction left unmatched. The CDR3 DNA is TGTGCCACCAGTGCCCGGGGACTAGCAGGAACCAGTACGCAGTATTTT. Encoded protein: CATSARGLAGTSTQYF.

The J gene is TRBJ1-1, the V gene TRBV27, with no clear D. The CDR3 runs to 13 residues. Germline CDR1 is MNHEY and CDR2 is SMNVEV (reference sequence). V lost 4 bases, J lost 4 bases, and 10 bases lay in between. DNA of the CDR3: TGTGCCAGCAGTTCGGAGTTGGGCACTGAAGCTTTCTTT. Its protein is CASSSELGTEAFF.

This clonotype was detected ten times or more. This sequence joins TRBV27 and TRBJ2-1; 7 positions match TRBD2. V trimming: 6 bases; J trimming: 1 base; junction bases outside the gene matches: 9. This CDR3 is 16 amino acids long. Germline CDR1 and CDR2: MNHEY and SMNVEV (reference sequence). In DNA, the CDR3 is TGTGCCAGCAGATTTATTTCCGGGGGGTCCTACAATGAGCAGTTCTTC. This codes for CASRFISGGSYNEQFF.

This clonotype came up many times. The chain recombines TRBV9 with TRBJ2-7; D unclear. CDR3 size: 14 residues. Trimming shortened V by 0 bases and J by 2 bases, and 9 bases separated the two germline ends. CDR1 SGDLS and CDR2 YYNGEE come from the germline V gene. The CDR3 region has the DNA TGTGCCAGCAGCGTAGGTGGGGTCGCCTACGAGCAGTACTTC. Encoded protein: CASSVGGVAYEQYF.

This clonotype was seen repeatedly, ten times or more. The V and J genes are TRBV12-3 or TRBV12-4 and TRBJ1-6; D may be TRBD1 (5 bases). V was clipped by 6 bases and J by 14 bases, with 17 bases between them. This CDR3 is 13 amino acids long. CDR3 bases: TGTGCCAGCAGCCGGGACCTTTCGGGGGCCCTCCACTTT. Amino acid sequence: CASSRDLSGALHF.

This clonotype was recorded at least ten times. This chain links TRBV9 with TRBJ2-2; D is unclear. CDR3 size: 15 residues. V lost 0 bases to trimming and J lost 4 bases, with 10 bases between them. Looked up from germline, CDR1 is SGDLS and CDR2 is YYNGEE. The CDR3 here is CASSVEQSGTGELFF. CDR3 in DNA: TGTGCCAGCAGCGTAGAGCAGTCGGGCACCGGGGAGCTGTTTTTT.

This clonotype was seen at least ten times. The J gene is TRBJ1-4, the V gene TRBV3-1; tentatively, D is TRBD1 (5 bases). V was cut by 6 bases and J by 10 bases, with 12 bases left in between. The CDR3 extends over 12 amino acids. Germline CDR1 LGHDT, CDR2 YNNKEL (reference sequence). The CDR3 nucleotides are TGTGCCAGCAGTGTAAGGGGAGGAAAACTGTTTTTT. This sequence encodes CASSVRGGKLFF. Looking up the rest from reference TRBV3-1 and TRBJ1-4 gives the full variable domain: DTAVSQTPKYLVTQMGNDKSIKCEQNLGHDTMYWYKQDSKKFLKIMFSYNNKELIINETVPNRFSPKSPDKAHLNLHINSLELGDSAVYFCASSVRGGKLFFGSGTQLSVL.

In its sample, this clonotype was seen many times. The chain carries TRBV6-1 and TRBJ2-1; possible D gene TRBD1, 6 bases. In germline, CDR1 is MNHNS, CDR2 SASEGT. Trimming took 3 bases from V and 8 from J, leaving 11 bases between them. The CDR3 is made up of 13 amino acids. The CDR3 nucleotides are TGTGCCAGCAGTGACGTAGGGGGAGATGAGCAGTTCTTC. As protein: CASSDVGGDEQFF.

This clonotype was found a few times. The genes are TRBV29-1 and TRBJ2-2; TRBD2 matches at 8 bases. The V segment lost 5 bases and the J segment 6 bases; nucleotides outside the gene matches: 5. This CDR3 has 13 residues. Germline V gene lookup returns CDR1 SQVTM and CDR2 ANQGSEA. The CDR3 sequence is CSVMLAGSGELFF. In DNA, the CDR3 is TGCAGCGTTATGTTAGCGGGGTCCGGGGAGCTGTTTTTT.

This clonotype was counted between two and nine times. The J gene is TRBJ2-3, the V gene TRBV4-1; TRBD1 or TRBD2 may be the D gene (7 bases each). Germline assignment: CDR1 MGHRA and CDR2 YSYEKL. The CDR3 extends over 18 amino acids. Between the trimmed V and J ends, which lost 2 bases and 1 base, there was a span of 19 bases. CDR3 sequence (DNA): TGCGCCAGCAGCCAACCAGGGGGGGGGAGAGGGGGCACAGATACGCAGTATTTT. Translation gives CASSQPGGGRGGTDTQYF.

This clonotype has ten or more counts. The V gene is TRBV12-3 or TRBV12-4, the J gene TRBJ1-1, with D perhaps TRBD1 (5 bases). With 3 bases removed from V and 0 bases from J, the gap between germline ends came to 32 bases. This CDR3 has 22 residues. This CDR3 is CASSFPPATGLRGNTMNTEAFF. The CDR3 DNA reads as TGTGCCAGCAGTTTTCCCCCCGCCACCGGTTTAAGGGGAAATACTATGAACACTGAAGCTTTCTTT.

This clonotype showed up many times. The chain recombines TRBV3-1 with TRBJ2-7; D is undetermined. The CDR3 consists of 14 residues. V was clipped by 5 bases and J by 5 bases, with 16 bases between them. The germline CDR1 and CDR2 sequences are LGHDT and YNNKEL (reference sequence). The CDR3 region is CASSRTRTSNEQYF. CDR3 nucleotides: TGTGCCAGCAGCAGAACGCGGACCTCGAACGAGCAGTACTTC.

This clonotype was counted at least ten times. The chain couples TRBV6-4 to TRBJ1-1; TRBD1 matches 11 bases. Germline V gene data show CDR1 as MRHNA and CDR2 as SNTAGT. J was trimmed by 4 bases and V by 5 bases; bases with no gene match: 6. This CDR3 contains 15 residues. The CDR3 bases are TGTGCCAGCAGTCCTGGGACAGGGGGTTCCACTGAAGCTTTCTTT. Residues: CASSPGTGGSTEAFF.

This clonotype has more than one count but fewer than ten. The chain uses TRBV12-3 or TRBV12-4 and TRBJ2-6; D is possibly TRBD1 (5 bases). Trimming removed 8 bases at V and 1 base at J, with 15 bases between. There are 16 residues in the CDR3. CDR3 bases: TGTGCCAGCGGGGCCAGGAAAGCATCTGGGGCCAACGTCCTGACTTTC. This gives the protein CASGARKASGANVLTF.

Many counts were recorded for this clonotype. CDR3 amino acids: CSALLQNTGELFF. Here the CDR3 DNA reads TGCAGTGCTCTATTACAGAACACCGGGGAGCTGTTTTTT. The chain recombines TRBV20-1 with TRBJ2-2, with no clear D. Germline V gene lookup returns CDR1 DFQATT and CDR2 SNEGSKA (reference sequence). The CDR3 totals 13 residues. Between the trimmed V and J ends, which lost 5 bases and 1 base, there was a span of 8 bases.

Many counts were recorded for this clonotype. The chain uses TRBV2 and TRBJ1-2; D uncertain. This CDR3 is built from 13 residues. The germline V and J ends were trimmed by 5 bases and 8 bases, with 15 bases remaining between them. Germline CDR1 is SNHLY and CDR2 is FYNNEI. In nucleotides, the CDR3 is TGTGCCAGCAGTAGGGCTCCTGCGGGGGGCTACACCTTC. This gives the protein CASSRAPAGGYTF.

The chain has TRBV29-1 and TRBJ2-1, with TRBD2 matching 10 bases. This CDR3 has 14 residues. V shed 7 bases and J 0 bases; nucleotides not matched to a gene: 3. CDR1 SQVTM and CDR2 ANQGSEA come from the germline V gene. The CDR3 nucleotides read TGCAGCGGGAGCGGGAGGGCCTCCTACAATGAGCAGTTCTTC. This codes for CSGSGRASYNEQFF.